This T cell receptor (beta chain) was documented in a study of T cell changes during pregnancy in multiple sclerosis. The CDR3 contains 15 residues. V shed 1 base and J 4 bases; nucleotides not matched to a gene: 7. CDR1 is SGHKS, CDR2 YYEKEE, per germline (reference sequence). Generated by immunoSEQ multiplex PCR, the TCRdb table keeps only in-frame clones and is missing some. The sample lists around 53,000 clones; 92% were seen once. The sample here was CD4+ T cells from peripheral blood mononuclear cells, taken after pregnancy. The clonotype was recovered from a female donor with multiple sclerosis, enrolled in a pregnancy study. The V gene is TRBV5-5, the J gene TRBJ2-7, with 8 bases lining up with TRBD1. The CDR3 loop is CASSLTGQGWYEQYF. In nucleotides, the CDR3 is TGTGCCAGCAGCTTGACTGGACAGGGTTGGTACGAGCAGTACTTC.